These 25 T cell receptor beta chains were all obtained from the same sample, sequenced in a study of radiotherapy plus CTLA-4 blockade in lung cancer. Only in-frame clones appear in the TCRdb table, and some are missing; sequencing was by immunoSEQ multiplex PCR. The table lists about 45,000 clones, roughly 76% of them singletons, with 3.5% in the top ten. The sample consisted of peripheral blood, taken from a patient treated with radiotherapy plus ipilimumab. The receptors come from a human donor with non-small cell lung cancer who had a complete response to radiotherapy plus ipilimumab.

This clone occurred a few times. The CDR3 region is CASSSTATGPTKETQYF. Written as DNA, the CDR3 is TGTGCCAGCAGCTCAACCGCGACAGGGCCTACTAAAGAGACCCAGTACTTC. This chain joins TRBV5-6 and TRBJ2-5; 7 bases align to TRBD1. The CDR3 covers 17 residues. V shed 3 bases and J 3 bases; nucleotides not matched to a gene: 14. CDR1 and CDR2 from the germline V gene are SGHDT and YYEEEE.

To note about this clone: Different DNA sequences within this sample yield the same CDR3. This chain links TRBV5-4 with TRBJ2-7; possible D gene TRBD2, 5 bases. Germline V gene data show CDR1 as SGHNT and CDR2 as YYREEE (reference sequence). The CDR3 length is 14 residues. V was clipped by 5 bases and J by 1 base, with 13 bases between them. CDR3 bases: TGTGCCAGCAGTTCCCCCGGGGAATCCTACGAGCAGTACTTC. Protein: CASSSPGESYEQYF.

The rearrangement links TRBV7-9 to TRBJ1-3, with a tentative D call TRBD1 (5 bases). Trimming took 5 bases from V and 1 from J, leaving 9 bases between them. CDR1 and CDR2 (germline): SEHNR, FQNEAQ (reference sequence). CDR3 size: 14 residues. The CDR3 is CASSINRSGNTIYF. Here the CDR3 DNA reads TGTGCCAGCAGCATCAACAGGTCTGGAAACACCATATATTTT.

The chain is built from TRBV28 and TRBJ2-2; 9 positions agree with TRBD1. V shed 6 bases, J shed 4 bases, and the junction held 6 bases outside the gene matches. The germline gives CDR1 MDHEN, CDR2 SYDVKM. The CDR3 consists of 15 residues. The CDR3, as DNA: TGTGCCAGCAGCACACCGACAGGGGGCACCGGGGAGCTGTTTTTT. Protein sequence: CASSTPTGGTGELFF.

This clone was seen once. DNA for the CDR3: TGTGCCAGCAGTTACTCGGAAGCCAGGGGGCGAAATGAGCAGTTCTTC. Protein sequence: CASSYSEARGRNEQFF. This chain connects TRBV6-5 to TRBJ2-1; 8 positions agree with TRBD1. The J segment lost 7 bases and the V segment lost 0 bases, leaving 8 bases of the junction unmatched. Germline CDR1 and CDR2: MNHEY and SVGAGI. The CDR3 covers 16 residues.

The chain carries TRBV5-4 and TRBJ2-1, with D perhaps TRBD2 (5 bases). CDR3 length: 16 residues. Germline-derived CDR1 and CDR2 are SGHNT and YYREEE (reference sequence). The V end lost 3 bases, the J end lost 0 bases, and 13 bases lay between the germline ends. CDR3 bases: TGTGCCAGCAGCTGGCCGGGGAGCCGCTCCTACAATGAGCAGTTCTTC. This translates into CASSWPGSRSYNEQFF.

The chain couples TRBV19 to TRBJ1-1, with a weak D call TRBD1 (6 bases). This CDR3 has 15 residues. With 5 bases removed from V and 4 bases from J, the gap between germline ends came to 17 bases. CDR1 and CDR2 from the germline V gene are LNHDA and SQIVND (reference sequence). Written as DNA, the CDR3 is TGTGCCAGTAGTGCCATAACAGGGTTACGCACTGAAGCTTTCTTT. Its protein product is CASSAITGLRTEAFF.

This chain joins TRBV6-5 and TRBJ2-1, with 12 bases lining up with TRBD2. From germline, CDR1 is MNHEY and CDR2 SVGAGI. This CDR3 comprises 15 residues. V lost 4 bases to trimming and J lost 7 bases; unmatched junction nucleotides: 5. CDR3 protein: CASSSTSGSANEQFF. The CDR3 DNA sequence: TGTGCCAGCAGTTCGACTAGCGGGAGCGCGAATGAGCAGTTCTTC.

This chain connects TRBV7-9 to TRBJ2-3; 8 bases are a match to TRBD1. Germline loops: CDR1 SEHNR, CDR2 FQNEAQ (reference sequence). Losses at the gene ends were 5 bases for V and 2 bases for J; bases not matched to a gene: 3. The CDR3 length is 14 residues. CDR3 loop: CASSADRVTDTQYF. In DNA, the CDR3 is TGTGCCAGCAGCGCGGACAGGGTCACAGATACGCAGTATTTT.

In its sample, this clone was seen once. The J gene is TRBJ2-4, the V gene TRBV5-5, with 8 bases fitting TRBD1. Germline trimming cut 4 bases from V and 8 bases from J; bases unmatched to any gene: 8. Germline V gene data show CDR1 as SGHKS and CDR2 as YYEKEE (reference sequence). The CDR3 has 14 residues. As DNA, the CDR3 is TGTGCCAGCAGCGGACAGGGAATGGTGGACATTCAGTACTTC. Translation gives CASSGQGMVDIQYF.

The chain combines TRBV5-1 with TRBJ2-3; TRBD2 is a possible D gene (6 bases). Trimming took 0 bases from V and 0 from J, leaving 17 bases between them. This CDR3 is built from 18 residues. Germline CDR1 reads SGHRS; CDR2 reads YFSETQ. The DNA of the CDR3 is TGCGCCAGCAGCTTGGTCGGTATCGGGGCGGGGAGCACAGATACGCAGTATTTT. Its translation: CASSLVGIGAGSTDTQYF.

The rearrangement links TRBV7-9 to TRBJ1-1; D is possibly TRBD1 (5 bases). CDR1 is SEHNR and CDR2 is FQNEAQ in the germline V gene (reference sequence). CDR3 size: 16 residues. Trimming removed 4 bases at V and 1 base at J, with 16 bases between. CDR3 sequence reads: CASSSQVLLRNTEAFF. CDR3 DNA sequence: TGTGCCAGCAGCTCACAGGTCCTTCTACGGAACACTGAAGCTTTCTTT.

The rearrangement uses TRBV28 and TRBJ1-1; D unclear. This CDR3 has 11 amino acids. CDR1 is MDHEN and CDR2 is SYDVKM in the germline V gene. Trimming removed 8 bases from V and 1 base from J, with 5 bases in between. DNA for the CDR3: TGTGCCAGCGGGCGGAACACTGAAGCTTTCTTT. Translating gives CASGRNTEAFF. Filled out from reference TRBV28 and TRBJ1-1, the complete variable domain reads DVKVTQSSRYLVKRTGEKVFLECVQDMDHENMFWYRQDPGLGLRLIYFSYDVKMKEKGDIPEGYSVSREKKERFSLILESASTNQTSMYLCASGRNTEAFFGQGTRLTVV.

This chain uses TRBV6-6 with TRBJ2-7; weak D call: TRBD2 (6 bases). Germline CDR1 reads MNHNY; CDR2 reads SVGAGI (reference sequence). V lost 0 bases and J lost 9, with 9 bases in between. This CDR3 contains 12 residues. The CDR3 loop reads CASSYSTGVQYF. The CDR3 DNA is TGTGCCAGCAGTTACTCAACGGGGGTGCAGTACTTC.

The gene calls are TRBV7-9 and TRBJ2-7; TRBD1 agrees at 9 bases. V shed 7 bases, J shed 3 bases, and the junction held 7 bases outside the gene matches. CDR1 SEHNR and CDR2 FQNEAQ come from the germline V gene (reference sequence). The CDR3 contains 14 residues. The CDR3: CASTLQGAVYEQYF. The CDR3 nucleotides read TGTGCCAGCACGCTACAGGGGGCAGTCTACGAGCAGTACTTC.

The chain's CDR3 is CAISEAGANQPQHF. In DNA form, the CDR3 reads TGTGCCATCAGTGAGGCTGGGGCCAATCAGCCCCAGCATTTT. The V gene is TRBV10-3, the J gene TRBJ1-5, with TRBD1 as a possible D gene (5 bases). Germline lookup yields CDR1 ENHRY and CDR2 SYGVKD. This CDR3 spans 14 amino acids. V was pared by 2 bases and J by 3 bases, with 8 bases between.

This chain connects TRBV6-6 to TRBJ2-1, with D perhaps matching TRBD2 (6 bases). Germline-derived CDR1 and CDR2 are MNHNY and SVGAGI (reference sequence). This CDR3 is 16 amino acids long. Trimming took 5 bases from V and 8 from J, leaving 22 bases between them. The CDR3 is CASSPPDGRLVDEQFF. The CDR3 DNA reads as TGTGCCAGCAGTCCCCCTGATGGGAGACTAGTCGATGAGCAGTTCTTC.

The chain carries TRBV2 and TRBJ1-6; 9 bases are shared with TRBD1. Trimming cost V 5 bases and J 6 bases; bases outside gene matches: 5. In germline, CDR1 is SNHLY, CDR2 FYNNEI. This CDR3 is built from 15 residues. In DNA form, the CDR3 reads TGTGCCAGCAGTCCGGGGGGACAGGGTAATTCACCCCTCCACTTT. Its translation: CASSPGGQGNSPLHF.

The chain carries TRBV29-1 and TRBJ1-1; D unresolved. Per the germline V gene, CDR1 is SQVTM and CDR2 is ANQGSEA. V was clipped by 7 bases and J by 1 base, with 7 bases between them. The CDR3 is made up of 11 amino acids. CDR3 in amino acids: CSAGQNTEAFF. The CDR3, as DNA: TGCAGCGCTGGCCAGAACACTGAAGCTTTCTTT.

For the CDR3, the DNA is TGCGCCAGCAGTGAGTCGAGTGTTCCCGGGGAGCTGTTTTTT. It is translated as CASSESSVPGELFF. The J gene is TRBJ2-2, the V gene TRBV10-1, with D uncertain. The germline gives CDR1 WNHNN, CDR2 SYGVQD (reference sequence). With 0 bases removed from V and 6 bases from J, the gap between germline ends came to 8 bases. This CDR3 contains 14 residues.

CDR3 protein: CASGLVLGVSGDGYTF. CDR3 nucleotide sequence: TGTGCTAGTGGTTTGGTACTGGGGGTCTCGGGGGATGGCTACACCTTC. The chain joins TRBV12-5 to TRBJ1-2; possible D gene TRBD1, 5 bases. Germline V gives CDR1 LGHNT, CDR2 FRNRAP. CDR3 size: 16 residues. The V end was cut by 0 bases, the J end by 6 bases, with 17 bases between.

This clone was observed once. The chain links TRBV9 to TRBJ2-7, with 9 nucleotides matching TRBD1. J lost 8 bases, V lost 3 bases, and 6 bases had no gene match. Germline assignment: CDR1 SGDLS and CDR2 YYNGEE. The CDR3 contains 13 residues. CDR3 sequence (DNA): TGTGCCAGCAGCGCGATTACAGGGGGCAAGCAGTACTTC. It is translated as CASSAITGGKQYF.

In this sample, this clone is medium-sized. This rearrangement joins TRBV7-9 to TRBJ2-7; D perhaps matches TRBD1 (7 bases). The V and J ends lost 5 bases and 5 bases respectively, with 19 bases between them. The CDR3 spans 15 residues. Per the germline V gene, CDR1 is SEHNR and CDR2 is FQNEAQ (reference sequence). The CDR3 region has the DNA TGTGCCAGCAGCCAGGGGGGTTGGACAGGTGACGAGCAGTACTTC. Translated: CASSQGGWTGDEQYF.

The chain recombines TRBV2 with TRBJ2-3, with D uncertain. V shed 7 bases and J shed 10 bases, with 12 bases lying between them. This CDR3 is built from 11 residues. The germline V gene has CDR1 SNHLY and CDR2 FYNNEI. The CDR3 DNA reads TGTGCCAGCATCCTGAGTTCTGCGCAGTATTTT. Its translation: CASILSSAQYF.

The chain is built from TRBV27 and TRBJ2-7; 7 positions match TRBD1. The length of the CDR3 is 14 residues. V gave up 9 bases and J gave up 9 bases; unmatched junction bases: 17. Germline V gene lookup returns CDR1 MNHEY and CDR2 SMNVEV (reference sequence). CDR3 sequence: CASRMGRGSVGQYF. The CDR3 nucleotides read TGTGCCAGTAGGATGGGCAGGGGGTCCGTCGGGCAGTACTTC.